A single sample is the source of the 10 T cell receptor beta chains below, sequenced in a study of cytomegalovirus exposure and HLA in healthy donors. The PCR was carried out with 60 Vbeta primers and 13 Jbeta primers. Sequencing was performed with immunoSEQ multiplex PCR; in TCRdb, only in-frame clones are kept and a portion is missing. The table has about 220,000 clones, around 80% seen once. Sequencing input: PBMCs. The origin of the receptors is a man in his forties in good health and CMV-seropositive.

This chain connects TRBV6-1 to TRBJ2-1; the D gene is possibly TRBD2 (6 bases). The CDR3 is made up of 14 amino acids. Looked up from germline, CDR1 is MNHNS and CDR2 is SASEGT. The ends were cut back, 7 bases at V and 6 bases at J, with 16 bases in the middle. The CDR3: CASKRGGPANEQFF. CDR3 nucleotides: TGTGCCAGCAAGAGGGGAGGTCCTGCCAATGAGCAGTTCTTC.

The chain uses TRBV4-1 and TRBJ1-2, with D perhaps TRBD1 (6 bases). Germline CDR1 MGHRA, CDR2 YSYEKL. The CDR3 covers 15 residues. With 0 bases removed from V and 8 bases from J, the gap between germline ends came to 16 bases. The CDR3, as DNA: TGCGCCAGCAGCCAAGAGGCGACAGGCCGGGGAGGCTACACCTTC. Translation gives CASSQEATGRGGYTF.

CDR3 in amino acids: CASSPPGTGELFF. The CDR3 DNA follows: TGTGCCAGCAGCCCTCCGGGCACCGGGGAGCTGTTTTTT. The chain links TRBV7-9 to TRBJ2-2; D gene uncertain. The V gene's germline CDR1 is SEHNR and CDR2 FQNEAQ (reference sequence). Deletions cut 5 bases from V and 4 bases from J, with 8 bases between. CDR3 length equals 13 residues.

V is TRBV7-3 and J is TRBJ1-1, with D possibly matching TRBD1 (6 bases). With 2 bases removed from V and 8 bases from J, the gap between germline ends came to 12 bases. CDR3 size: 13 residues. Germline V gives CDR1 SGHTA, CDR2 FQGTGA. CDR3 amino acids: CASSLGKDREAFF. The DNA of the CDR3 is TGTGCCAGCAGCTTAGGAAAGGACAGAGAAGCTTTCTTT.

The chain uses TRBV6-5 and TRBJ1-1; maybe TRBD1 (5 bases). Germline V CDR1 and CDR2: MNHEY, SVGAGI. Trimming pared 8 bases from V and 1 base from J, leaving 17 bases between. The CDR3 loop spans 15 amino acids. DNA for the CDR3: TGTGCCAGCTGGGGGGGGTCAGGTCAGAACACTGAAGCTTTCTTT. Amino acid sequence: CASWGGSGQNTEAFF.

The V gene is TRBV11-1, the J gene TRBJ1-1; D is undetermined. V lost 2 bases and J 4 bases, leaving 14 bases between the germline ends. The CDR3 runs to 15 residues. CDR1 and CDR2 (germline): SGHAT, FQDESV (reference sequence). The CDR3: CASSLIPAPGTEAFF. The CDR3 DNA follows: TGTGCCAGCAGCTTAATCCCGGCGCCGGGCACTGAAGCTTTCTTT.

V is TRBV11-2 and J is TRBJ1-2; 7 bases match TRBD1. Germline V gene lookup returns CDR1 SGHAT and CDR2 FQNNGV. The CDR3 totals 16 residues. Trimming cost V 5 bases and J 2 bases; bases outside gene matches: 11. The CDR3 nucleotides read TGTGCCAGCAGCCCCGACAGGGAACTTGGCAACTATGGCTACACCTTC. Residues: CASSPDRELGNYGYTF.

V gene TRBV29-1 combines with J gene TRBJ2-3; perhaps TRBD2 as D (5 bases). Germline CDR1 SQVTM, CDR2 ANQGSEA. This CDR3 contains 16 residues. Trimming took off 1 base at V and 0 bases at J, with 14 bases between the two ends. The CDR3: CSVEGGLEPSTDTQYF. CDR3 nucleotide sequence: TGCAGCGTTGAAGGAGGGCTCGAGCCTAGCACAGATACGCAGTATTTT.

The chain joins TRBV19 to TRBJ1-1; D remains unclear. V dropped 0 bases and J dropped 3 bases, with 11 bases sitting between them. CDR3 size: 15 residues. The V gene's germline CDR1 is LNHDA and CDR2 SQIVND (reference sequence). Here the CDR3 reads CASSIDRGQDTEAFF. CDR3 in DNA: TGTGCCAGTAGTATAGATCGGGGTCAGGACACTGAAGCTTTCTTT.

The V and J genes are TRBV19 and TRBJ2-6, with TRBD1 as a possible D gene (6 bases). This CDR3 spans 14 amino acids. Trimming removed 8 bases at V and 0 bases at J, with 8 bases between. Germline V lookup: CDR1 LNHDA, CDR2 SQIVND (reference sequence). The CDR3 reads CASRGGSGANVLTF. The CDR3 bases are TGTGCCAGTCGAGGGGGCTCTGGGGCCAACGTCCTGACTTTC. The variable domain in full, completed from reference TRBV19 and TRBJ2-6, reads DGGITQSPKYLFRKEGQNVTLSCEQNLNHDAMYWYRQDPGQGLRLIYYSQIVNDFQKGDIAEGYSVSREKKESFPLTVTSAQKNPTAFYLCASRGGSGANVLTFGAGSRLTVL.